This T cell receptor beta chain was profiled in a study of long-term antiretroviral therapy in people with HIV. Survey-level immunoSEQ v3.0 assays were run. Clones were sequenced by immunoSEQ multiplex PCR, and TCRdb holds only the in-frame ones, with some missing. The sample lists about 16,000 clones; 88% were seen once. The CDR3 extends over 18 amino acids. V lost 0 bases and J lost 5, with 23 bases in between. The germline V gene encodes CDR1 SGHTA and CDR2 FQGNSA. This sample comprised unsorted PBMCs, obtained 0.7 years before starting antiretroviral therapy. This chain links TRBV7-2 with TRBJ2-7; D perhaps matches TRBD2 (6 bases). The TCR sequence derives from a man in his fifties with HIV. Here the CDR3 reads CASSLAGYSLAGRNEQYF. CDR3 DNA: TGTGCCAGCAGCTTAGCGGGGTACAGCCTCGCGGGACGGAACGAGCAGTACTTC.